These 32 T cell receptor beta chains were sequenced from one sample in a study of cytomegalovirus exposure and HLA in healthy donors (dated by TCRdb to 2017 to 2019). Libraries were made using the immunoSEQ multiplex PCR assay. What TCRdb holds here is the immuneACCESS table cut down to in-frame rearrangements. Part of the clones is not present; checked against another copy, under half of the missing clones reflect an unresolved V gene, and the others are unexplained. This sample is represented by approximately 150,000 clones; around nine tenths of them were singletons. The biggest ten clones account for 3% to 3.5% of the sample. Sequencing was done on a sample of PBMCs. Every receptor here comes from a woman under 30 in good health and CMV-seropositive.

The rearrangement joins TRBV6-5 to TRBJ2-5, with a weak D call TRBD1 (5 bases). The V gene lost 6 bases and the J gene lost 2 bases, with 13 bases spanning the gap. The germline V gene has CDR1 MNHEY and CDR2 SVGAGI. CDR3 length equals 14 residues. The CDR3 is CASRGRTRQETQYF. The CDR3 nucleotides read TGTGCCAGCAGGGGCCGGACAAGACAAGAGACCCAGTACTTC.

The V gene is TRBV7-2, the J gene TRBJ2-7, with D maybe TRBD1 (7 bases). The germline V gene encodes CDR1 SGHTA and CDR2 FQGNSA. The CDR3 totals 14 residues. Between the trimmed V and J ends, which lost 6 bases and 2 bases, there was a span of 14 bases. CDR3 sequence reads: CASSQGGSPYEQYF. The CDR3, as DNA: TGTGCCAGCAGTCAGGGGGGCTCCCCCTACGAGCAGTACTTC.

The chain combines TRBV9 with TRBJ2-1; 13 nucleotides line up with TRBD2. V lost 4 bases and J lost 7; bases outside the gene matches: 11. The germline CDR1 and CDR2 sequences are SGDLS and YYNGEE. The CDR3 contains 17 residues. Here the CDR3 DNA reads TGTGCCAGCAGCATCCGGACTAGCGGGAGTTTCTCTAATGAGCAGTTCTTC. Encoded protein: CASSIRTSGSFSNEQFF.

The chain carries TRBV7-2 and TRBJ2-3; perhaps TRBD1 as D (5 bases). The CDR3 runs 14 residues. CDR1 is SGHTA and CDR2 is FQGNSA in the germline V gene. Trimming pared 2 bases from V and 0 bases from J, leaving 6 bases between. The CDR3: CASSLRGSTDTQYF. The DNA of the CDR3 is TGTGCCAGCAGCTTAAGGGGAAGCACAGATACGCAGTATTTT.

Here the CDR3 reads CASGRGGLGRYGYTF. CDR3 bases: TGTGCCAGCGGACGGGGAGGGTTGGGCCGCTATGGCTACACCTTC. This chain uses TRBV6-5 with TRBJ1-2; D not certain. This CDR3 is built from 15 residues. V lost 8 bases, J lost 4 bases, and 20 bases lay in between. CDR1 is MNHEY and CDR2 is SVGAGI in the germline V gene.

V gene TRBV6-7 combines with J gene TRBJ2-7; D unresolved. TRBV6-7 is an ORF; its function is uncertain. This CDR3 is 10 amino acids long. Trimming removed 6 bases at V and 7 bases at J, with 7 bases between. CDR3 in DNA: TGTGCCAGCAGCCGAGATGAGCAGTACTTC. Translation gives CASSRDEQYF.

The CDR3 loop is CAWRDSMNTEAFF. The CDR3 bases are TGTGCCTGGAGGGACAGTATGAACACTGAAGCTTTCTTT. V gene TRBV30 combines with J gene TRBJ1-1, with D possibly being TRBD1 (6 bases). CDR1 GTSNPN and CDR2 SVGIG come from the germline V gene (reference sequence). V shed 3 bases and J shed 0 bases, with 8 bases lying between them. CDR3 length: 13 residues.

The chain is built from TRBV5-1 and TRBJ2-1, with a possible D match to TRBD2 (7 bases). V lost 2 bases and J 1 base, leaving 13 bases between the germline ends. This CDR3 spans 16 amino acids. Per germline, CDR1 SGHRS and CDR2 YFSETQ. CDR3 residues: CASSLRGGGSYNEQFF. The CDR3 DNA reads TGCGCCAGCAGCTTACGAGGGGGAGGGTCCTACAATGAGCAGTTCTTC.

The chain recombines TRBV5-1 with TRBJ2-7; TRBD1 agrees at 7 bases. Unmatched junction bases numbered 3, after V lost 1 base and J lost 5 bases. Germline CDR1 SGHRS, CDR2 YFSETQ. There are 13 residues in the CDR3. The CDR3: CASSLWQGDEQYF. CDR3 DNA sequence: TGCGCCAGCAGCTTGTGGCAGGGGGACGAGCAGTACTTC.

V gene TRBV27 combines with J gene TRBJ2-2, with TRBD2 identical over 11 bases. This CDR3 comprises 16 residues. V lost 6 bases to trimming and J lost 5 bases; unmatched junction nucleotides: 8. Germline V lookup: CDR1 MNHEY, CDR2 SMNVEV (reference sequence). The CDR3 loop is CASSTLAGAGTGELFF. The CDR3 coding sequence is TGTGCCAGCAGCACACTAGCGGGAGCCGGTACCGGGGAGCTGTTTTTT.

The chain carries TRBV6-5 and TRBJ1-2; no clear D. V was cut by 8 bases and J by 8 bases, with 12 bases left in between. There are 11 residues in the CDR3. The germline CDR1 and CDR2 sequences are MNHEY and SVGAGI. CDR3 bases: TGTGCCAGCTTTGGTGATGGCGGCTACACCTTC. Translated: CASFGDGGYTF.

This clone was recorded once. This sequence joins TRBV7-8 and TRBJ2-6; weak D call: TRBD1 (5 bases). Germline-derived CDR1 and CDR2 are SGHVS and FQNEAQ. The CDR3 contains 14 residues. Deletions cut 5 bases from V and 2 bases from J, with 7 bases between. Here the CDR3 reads CASSQGAGANVLTF. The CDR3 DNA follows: TGTGCCAGCAGCCAGGGTGCTGGGGCCAACGTCCTGACTTTC.

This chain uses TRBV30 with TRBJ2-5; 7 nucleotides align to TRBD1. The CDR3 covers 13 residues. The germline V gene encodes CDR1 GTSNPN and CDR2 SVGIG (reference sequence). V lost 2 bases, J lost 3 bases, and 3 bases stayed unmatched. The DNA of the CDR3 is TGTGCCTGGAGTCCCGACAGGGAAGAGACCCAGTACTTC. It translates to CAWSPDREETQYF. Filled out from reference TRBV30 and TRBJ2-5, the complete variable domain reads SQTIHQWPATLVQPVGSPLSLECTVEGTSNPNLYWYRQAAGRGLQLLFYSVGIGQISSEVPQNLSASRPQDRQFILSSKKLLLSDSGFYLCAWSPDREETQYFGPGTRLLVL.

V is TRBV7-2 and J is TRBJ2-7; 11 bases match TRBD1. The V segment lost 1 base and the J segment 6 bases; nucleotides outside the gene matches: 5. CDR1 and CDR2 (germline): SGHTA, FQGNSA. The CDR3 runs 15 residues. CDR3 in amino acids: CASSLEGQGALEQYF. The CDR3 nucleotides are TGTGCCAGCAGCTTAGAAGGACAGGGGGCCCTCGAGCAGTACTTC.

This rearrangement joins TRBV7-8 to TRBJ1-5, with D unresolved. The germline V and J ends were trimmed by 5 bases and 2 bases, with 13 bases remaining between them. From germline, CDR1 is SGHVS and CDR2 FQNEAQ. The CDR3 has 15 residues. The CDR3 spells CASSTGGGGNQPQHF. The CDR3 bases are TGTGCCAGCAGCACCGGCGGCGGTGGCAATCAGCCCCAGCATTTT.

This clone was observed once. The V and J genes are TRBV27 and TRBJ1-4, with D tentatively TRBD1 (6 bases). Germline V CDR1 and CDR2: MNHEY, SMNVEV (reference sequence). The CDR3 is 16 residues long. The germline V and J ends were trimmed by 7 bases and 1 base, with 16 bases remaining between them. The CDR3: CASKTRGYGTNEKLFF. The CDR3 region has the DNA TGTGCCAGCAAAACGAGGGGGTATGGAACTAATGAAAAACTGTTTTTT.

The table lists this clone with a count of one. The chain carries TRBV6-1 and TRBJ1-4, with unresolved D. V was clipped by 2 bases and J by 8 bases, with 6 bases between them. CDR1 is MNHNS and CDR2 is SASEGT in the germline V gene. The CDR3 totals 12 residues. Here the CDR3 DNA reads TGTGCCAGCAGTGAACCCGGGGAAAAACTGTTTTTT. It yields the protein CASSEPGEKLFF.

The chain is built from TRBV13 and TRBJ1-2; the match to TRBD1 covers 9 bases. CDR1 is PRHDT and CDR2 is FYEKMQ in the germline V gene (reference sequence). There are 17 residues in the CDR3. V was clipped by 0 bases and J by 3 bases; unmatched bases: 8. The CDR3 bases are TGTGCCAGCAGCTTAGGCGTGAGGGACAGGGATCACTATGGCTACACCTTC. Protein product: CASSLGVRDRDHYGYTF.

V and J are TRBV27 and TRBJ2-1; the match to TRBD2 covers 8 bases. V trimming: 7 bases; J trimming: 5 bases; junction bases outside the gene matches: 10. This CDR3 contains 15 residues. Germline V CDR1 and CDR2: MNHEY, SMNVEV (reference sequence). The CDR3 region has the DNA TGTGCCAGCACCTCGGGACTAGTGCCCAACAATGAGCAGTTCTTC. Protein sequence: CASTSGLVPNNEQFF.

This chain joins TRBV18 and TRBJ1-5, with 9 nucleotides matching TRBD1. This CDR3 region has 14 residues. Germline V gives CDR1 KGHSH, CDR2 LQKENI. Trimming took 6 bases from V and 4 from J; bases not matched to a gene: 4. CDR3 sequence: CASSQDRGNQPQHF. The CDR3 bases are TGTGCCAGCTCCCAAGACAGGGGGAATCAGCCCCAGCATTTT.

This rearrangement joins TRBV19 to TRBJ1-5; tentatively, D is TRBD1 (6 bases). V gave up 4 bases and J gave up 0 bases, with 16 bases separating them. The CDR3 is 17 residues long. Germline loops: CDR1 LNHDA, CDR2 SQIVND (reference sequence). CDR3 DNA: TGTGCCAGTAGTACCGAATTATACAGGGTTAGCAATCAGCCCCAGCATTTT. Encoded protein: CASSTELYRVSNQPQHF.

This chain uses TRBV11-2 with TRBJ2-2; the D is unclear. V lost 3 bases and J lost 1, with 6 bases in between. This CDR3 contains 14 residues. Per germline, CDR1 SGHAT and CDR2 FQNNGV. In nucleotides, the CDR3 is TGTGCCAGCAGCTTCACAGAGAACACCGGGGAGCTGTTTTTT. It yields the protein CASSFTENTGELFF.

This CDR3 is CASSLAGVISEQYF. Here the CDR3 DNA reads TGTGCCAGCAGTTTAGCGGGAGTGATAAGTGAGCAGTACTTC. The genes are TRBV28 and TRBJ2-7; TRBD2 aligns across 7 bases. V lost 2 bases to trimming and J lost 7 bases; unmatched junction nucleotides: 8. Germline V CDR1 and CDR2: MDHEN, SYDVKM. This CDR3 contains 14 residues.

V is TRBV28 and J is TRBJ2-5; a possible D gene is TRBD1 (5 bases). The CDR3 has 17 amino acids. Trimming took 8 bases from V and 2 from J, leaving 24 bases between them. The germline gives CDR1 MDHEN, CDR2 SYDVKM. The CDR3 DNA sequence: TGTGCCAGCGGTCCCCTTAGGGGCAGGGCCTCTCAAGAGACCCAGTACTTC. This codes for CASGPLRGRASQETQYF.

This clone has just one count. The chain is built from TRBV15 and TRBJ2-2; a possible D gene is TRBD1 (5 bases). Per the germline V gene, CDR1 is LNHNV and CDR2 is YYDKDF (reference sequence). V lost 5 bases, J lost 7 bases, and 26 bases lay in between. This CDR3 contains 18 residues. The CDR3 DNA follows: TGTGCCACCAGCCCCGCCCGGGCCAGGGTTACAAAGAACGGGGAGCTGTTTTTT. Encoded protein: CATSPARARVTKNGELFF.

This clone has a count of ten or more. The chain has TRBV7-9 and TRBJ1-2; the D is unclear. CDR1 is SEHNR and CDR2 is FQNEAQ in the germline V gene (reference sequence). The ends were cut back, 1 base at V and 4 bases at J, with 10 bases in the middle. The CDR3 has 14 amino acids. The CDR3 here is CASSLGAGSYGYTF. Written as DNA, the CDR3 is TGTGCCAGCAGCTTAGGGGCGGGCAGCTATGGCTACACCTTC.

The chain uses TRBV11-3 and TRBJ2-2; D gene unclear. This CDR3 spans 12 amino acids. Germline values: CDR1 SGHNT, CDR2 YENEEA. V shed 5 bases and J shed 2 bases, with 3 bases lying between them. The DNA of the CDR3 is TGTGCCAGCAGCGTAAACACCGGGGAGCTGTTTTTT. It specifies CASSVNTGELFF.

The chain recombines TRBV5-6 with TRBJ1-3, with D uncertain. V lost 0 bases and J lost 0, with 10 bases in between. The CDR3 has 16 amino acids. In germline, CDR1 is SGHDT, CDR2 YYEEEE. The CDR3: CASSLVASSSGNTIYF. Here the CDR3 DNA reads TGTGCCAGCAGCTTGGTGGCCTCCAGCTCTGGAAACACCATATATTTT. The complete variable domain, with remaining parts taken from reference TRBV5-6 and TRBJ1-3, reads DAGVTQSPTHLIKTRGQQVTLRCSPKSGHDTVSWYQQALGQGPQFIFQYYEEEERQRGNFPDRFSGHQFPNYSSELNVNALLLGDSALYLCASSLVASSSGNTIYFGEGSWLTVV.

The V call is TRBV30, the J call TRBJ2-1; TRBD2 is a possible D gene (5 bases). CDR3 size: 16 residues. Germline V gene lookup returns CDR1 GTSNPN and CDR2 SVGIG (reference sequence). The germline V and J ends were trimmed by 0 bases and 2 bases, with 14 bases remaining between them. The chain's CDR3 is CAWSVFARGTYNEQFF. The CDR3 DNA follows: TGTGCCTGGAGTGTATTTGCTCGGGGTACCTACAATGAGCAGTTCTTC.

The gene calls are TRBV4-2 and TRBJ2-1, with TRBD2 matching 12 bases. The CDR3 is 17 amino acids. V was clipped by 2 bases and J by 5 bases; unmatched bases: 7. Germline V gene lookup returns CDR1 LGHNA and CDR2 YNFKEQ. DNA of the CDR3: TGTGCCAGCAGCCAACAGAAACCTAGCGGGAGGGACAATGAGCAGTTCTTC. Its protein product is CASSQQKPSGRDNEQFF.

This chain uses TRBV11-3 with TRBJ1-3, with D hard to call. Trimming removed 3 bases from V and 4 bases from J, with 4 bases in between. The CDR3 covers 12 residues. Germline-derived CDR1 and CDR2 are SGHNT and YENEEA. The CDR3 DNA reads TGTGCCAGCAGCTTCCTGGGAAACACCATATATTTT. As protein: CASSFLGNTIYF.

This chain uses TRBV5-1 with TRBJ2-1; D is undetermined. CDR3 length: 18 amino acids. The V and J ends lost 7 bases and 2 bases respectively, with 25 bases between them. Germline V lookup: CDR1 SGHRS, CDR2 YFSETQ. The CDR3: CASGKIVPGPSAYNEQFF. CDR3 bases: TGCGCCAGCGGCAAAATCGTCCCGGGTCCCTCGGCCTACAATGAGCAGTTCTTC.